This TCR beta chain derives from a study of technical replicates of blood from several donors. The CDR3 sequence is 13 residues long. Germline assignment: CDR1 MGHRA and CDR2 YSYEKL. V was cut by 3 bases and J by 4 bases, with 6 bases left in between. A single count supports this clone. The table came from immunoSEQ multiplex PCR; TCRdb's copy has only in-frame clones and leaves some out. Of roughly 68,000 clones in the sample, around 86% were seen once. The chain carries TRBV4-1 and TRBJ2-2; no reliable D call. This receptor was identified in a human donor in good health. Some clones in this sample may be carry-over from other donors' samples. The sample taken for sequencing was PBMCs. The DNA of the CDR3 is TGCGCCAGCAGCCACTGGAGCACCGGGGAGCTGTTTTTT. The encoded protein is CASSHWSTGELFF.